These T cell receptor beta chains were read from a single sample in a study of cytomegalovirus exposure and HLA in healthy donors. Measured with immunoSEQ multiplex PCR; TCRdb has only the in-frame clones, and not every one. The sample yields about 170,000 clones, 85% seen once. Sequences were obtained from PBMCs. The origin of the receptors is a man aged 18 to 30 in good health and CMV-seropositive. CDR3s include the opening cysteine and the closing phenylalanine or tryptophan. Each record gives: D gene, clone size, J gene, V gene, CDR3 DNA, CDR3 protein. The D gene is left open where the match is weak. Size is stated for part of the rows, as once, few or many counts, or as a class when the clone is expanded.

-	-	TRBJ1-6	TRBV6-5	TGTGCCAGCAGTTACTCGCTCAGTGCCAATTCACCCCTCCACTTT	CASSYSLSANSPLHF
TRBD1	once	TRBJ1-1	TRBV19	TGTGCCAGTAGTCCGGGACAGGGAGCGACCACTGAAGCTTTCTTT	CASSPGQGATTEAFF
-	-	TRBJ1-1	TRBV18	TGTGCCAGCTCACCCTTAACAGGTGAAGCTTTCTTT	CASSPLTGEAFF
-	-	TRBJ1-4	TRBV6-5	TGTGCCAGCAGTTACGGGAGAGGGAAACTGTTTTTT	CASSYGRGKLFF
TRBD1	-	TRBJ1-1	TRBV7-9	TGTGCCAGCAGCTTAGACAGGTCAGGGGGCGAGGGGAACACTGAAGCTTTCTTT	CASSLDRSGGEGNTEAFF
-	once	TRBJ1-2	TRBV6-5	TGTGCCAGCACCAGGGACACGGGGTCCTATGGCTACACCTTC	CASTRDTGSYGYTF
TRBD1	-	TRBJ2-1	TRBV19	TGTGCCAGTAGTACCCGACAGGGGGCCTATGAGCAGTTCTTC	CASSTRQGAYEQFF
-	-	TRBJ2-3	TRBV10-1	TGCGCCAGCAGTGGAGCAGGTACGGCCACAGATACGCAGTATTTT	CASSGAGTATDTQYF
-	few	TRBJ2-3	TRBV4-1	TGCGCCAGCAGCCCCCCTAGCACAGATACGCAGTATTTT	CASSPPSTDTQYF
-	-	TRBJ2-7	TRBV7-9	TGTGCCAGCAGCTCCGCGACTAGTTCCTACGAGCAGTACTTC	CASSSATSSYEQYF
-	few	TRBJ1-1	TRBV6-5	TGTGCCAGCAGTTACTCGCTACGGGGAAACACTGAAGCTTTCTTT	CASSYSLRGNTEAFF
TRBD1	-	TRBJ1-1	TRBV11-2	TGTGCCAGCAGCTCGCCCGGACAGGGAGTGTCTGAAGCTTTCTTT	CASSSPGQGVSEAFF
-	-	TRBJ2-3	TRBV5-4	TGTGCCAGCAGCTTGTTGGGGCTGGATACGCAGTATTTT	CASSLLGLDTQYF
TRBD1	-	TRBJ2-2	TRBV27	TGTGCCAGCAGTCCCCGACCTCGAGCCGGGACAGGCTACGGGGAGCTGTTTTTT	CASSPRPRAGTGYGELFF
TRBD1	-	TRBJ1-4	TRBV19	TGTGCCAGTCTCGGAACAGGGGGCGCGGAAAAACTGTTTTTT	CASLGTGGAEKLFF
TRBD2	-	TRBJ2-6	TRBV4-1	TGCGCCAGCAGCCAAGATGGGGCCAAGGGAGGGGCCAACGGCCTGACTTTC	CASSQDGAKGGANGLTF
-	-	TRBJ1-1	TRBV9	TGTGCCAGCAGCGCCTCCTCGTCCTTT	CASSASSSF
-	once	TRBJ2-7	TRBV2	TGTGCCAGCATTAAGGGGGGGGCGTACGAGCAGTACTTC	CASIKGGAYEQYF
-	-	TRBJ1-1	TRBV7-9	TGTGCCAGCAGCACAAATACACTGAACACTGAAGCTTTCTTT	CASSTNTLNTEAFF
-	-	TRBJ2-3	TRBV6-1	TGTGCCAGCAGTTTCCCGACAGACCGCACAGATACGCAGTATTTT	CASSFPTDRTDTQYF
-	-	TRBJ2-6	TRBV6-1	TGTGCCAGCAGTGAATCGGGTGGGGCCAACGTCCTGACTTTC	CASSESGGANVLTF
-	-	TRBJ2-5	TRBV10-3	TGTGCCATCAGTGAGCGAGGGAACCAAGAGACCCAGTACTTC	CAISERGNQETQYF
-	-	TRBJ2-7	TRBV6-5	TGTGCCAGCAGCTCGGTGTCCTACGAGCAGTACTTC	CASSSVSYEQYF
-	few	TRBJ2-7	TRBV9	TGTGCCAGCAGCGTTCACAGCTCGAGCGAGCAGTACTTC	CASSVHSSSEQYF
-	-	TRBJ1-1	TRBV9	TGTGCCAGCAGCGTAGCGGACATTTACACTGAAGCTTTCTTT	CASSVADIYTEAFF
TRBD1	-	TRBJ2-7	TRBV10-1	TGCGCCAGCAGTGACCCCCTTGACAGGGGTAGCTCCTACGAGCAGTACTTC	CASSDPLDRGSSYEQYF
TRBD1	-	TRBJ2-7	TRBV7-9	TGTGCCAGCAGCGACCGGGACAGCACCTACGAGCAGTACTTC	CASSDRDSTYEQYF
-	few	TRBJ1-1	TRBV15	TGTGCCACCAGCAGACCCTCGACAGCCAACACTGAAGCTTTCTTT	CATSRPSTANTEAFF
-	-	TRBJ1-5	TRBV7-8	TGTGCCAGCAGCTTAGCGGAGGGGATTCAGCCCCAGCATTTT	CASSLAEGIQPQHF
-	once	TRBJ1-5	TRBV4-1	TGCGCCAGCAGCCCGAGCTTGGTTACCAATCAGCCCCAGCATTTT	CASSPSLVTNQPQHF
-	-	TRBJ1-4	TRBV29-1	TGCAGCGTCGCTACGATCCCGAACGTGGACTACAGAGTGGAAAAACTGTTTTTT	CSVATIPNVDYRVEKLFF
-	-	TRBJ1-5	TRBV4-1	TGCGCCAGCAGCCAAGTAGGGGCGAGCAATCAGCCCCAGCATTTT	CASSQVGASNQPQHF
TRBD1	-	TRBJ2-7	TRBV10-3	TGTGCCATCAGTGATGGCAGGGGGCGATACGAGCAGTACTTC	CAISDGRGRYEQYF
TRBD2	-	TRBJ2-1	TRBV6-4	TGTGCCAGCAGTGACTCGCGCGGGGGGGCCCATGAGCAGTTCTTC	CASSDSRGGAHEQFF
TRBD2	once	TRBJ2-1	TRBV7-8	TGTGCCAGCAGCTTAGATGTGGGGACTAACAATGAGCAGTTCTTC	CASSLDVGTNNEQFF
-	few	TRBJ1-6	TRBV7-9	TGTGCCAGCAGCTTAGTTCCGGGATCACCCCTCCACTTT	CASSLVPGSPLHF
-	-	TRBJ2-7	TRBV9	TGTGCCAGCAGCGTAGCAGGGGATGATTACGAGCAGTACTTC	CASSVAGDDYEQYF
TRBD1	-	TRBJ2-7	TRBV19	TGTGCCAGTGCCTCAACAGGGGTAGGCGCCTACGAGCAGTACTTC	CASASTGVGAYEQYF
-	few	TRBJ2-7	TRBV7-2	TGTGCCAGCAGCTCATCAGGGGTTTACGAGCAGTACTTC	CASSSSGVYEQYF
TRBD1	-	TRBJ1-5	TRBV6-4	TGTGCCAGCAGTGACTCGAGACAGGGTTGGCAGCCCCAGCATTTT	CASSDSRQGWQPQHF
TRBD2	-	TRBJ2-3	TRBV7-2	TGTGCCAGCAGCTTTGGGACTAGCGGGGGGCGTAGCACAGATACGCAGTATTTT	CASSFGTSGGRSTDTQYF
-	few	TRBJ1-6	TRBV19	TGTGCCAGTAGTATAGATCGGGGAAGGAGCACCTATAATTCACCCCTCCACTTT	CASSIDRGRSTYNSPLHF
TRBD1	-	TRBJ2-5	TRBV4-1	TGCGCCAGCAGCCGCGGGACAGGGGGAATCCAAGAGACCCAGTACTTC	CASSRGTGGIQETQYF
TRBD2	-	TRBJ2-3	TRBV7-9	TGTGCCAGCAGCCAAGCGGGGACAGATACGCAGTATTTT	CASSQAGTDTQYF